These 25 T cell receptor beta chains originate from one sample sequenced in a study of neurological immune-mediated disorders. TCRdb re-analysed the 5' RACE reads in MiXCR, keeping a single row per CDR3 protein. Of about 57,000 distinct CDR3 sequences listed, 10% to 15% are singletons. Sequencing input: PBMCs. The receptor set was obtained from a woman in her fifties or sixties with HTLV-1-associated myelopathy (HAM/TSP).

This clonotype was counted between two and nine times. The CDR3 nucleotides are TGTGCCAGCAGTTTCAACACAAGGAGCACAGATACGCAGTATTTT. This codes for CASSFNTRSTDTQYF. This chain uses TRBV6-1 with TRBJ2-3, with D unresolved. Germline CDR1 MNHNS, CDR2 SASEGT. There are 15 residues in the CDR3. Trimming shortened V by 5 bases and J by 0 bases, and 12 bases separated the two germline ends.

This clonotype appeared many times. The chain joins TRBV2 to TRBJ2-5, with a tentative D call TRBD2 (5 bases). Germline V gene lookup returns CDR1 SNHLY and CDR2 FYNNEI. This CDR3 region has 14 residues. Trimming took 2 bases from V and 1 from J, leaving 8 bases between them. The CDR3 sequence is CASSESSGQETQYF. The DNA of the CDR3 is TGTGCCAGCAGTGAAAGCAGCGGCCAAGAGACCCAGTACTTC.

This clonotype came up many times. The rearrangement links TRBV20-1 to TRBJ2-5, with D possibly TRBD1 on 6 matching bases. The germline V gene encodes CDR1 DFQATT and CDR2 SNEGSKA (reference sequence). V dropped 6 bases and J dropped 3 bases, with 23 bases sitting between them. The CDR3 extends over 16 amino acids. This CDR3 is CSAIPGLAGVKETQYF. CDR3 coding DNA: TGCAGTGCCATCCCCGGCCTGGCAGGGGTAAAAGAGACCCAGTACTTC.

This clonotype occurred many times. Here the CDR3 reads CASSPDQTGNLLDTDTQYF. In DNA form, the CDR3 reads TGTGCCAGCAGCCCAGATCAGACAGGCAACCTCCTAGACACAGATACGCAGTATTTT. The rearrangement uses TRBV4-2 and TRBJ2-3; TRBD1 is a possible D gene (6 bases). Germline CDR1 is LGHNA and CDR2 is YNFKEQ. Between the trimmed V and J ends, which lost 4 bases and 2 bases, there was a span of 25 bases. The CDR3 has 19 amino acids.

In its sample, this clonotype was seen many times. The chain carries TRBV20-1 and TRBJ2-3; D perhaps matches TRBD2 (5 bases). Trimming removed 1 base at V and 0 bases at J, with 5 bases between. The germline gives CDR1 DFQATT, CDR2 SNEGSKA (reference sequence). There are 13 residues in the CDR3. CDR3 loop: CSARGGSTDTQYF. CDR3 bases: TGCAGTGCTAGAGGCGGGAGCACAGATACGCAGTATTTT.

This clonotype was counted many times. The J gene is TRBJ2-3, the V gene TRBV15, with 7 bases matching TRBD2. V dropped 5 bases and J dropped 4; count of bases not matched to a gene: 15. Germline-derived CDR1 and CDR2 are LNHNV and YYDKDF (reference sequence). CDR3 length: 17 amino acids. CDR3: CATSPRRAAGPPDTQYF. The DNA of the CDR3 is TGTGCCACCAGCCCCCGGAGAGCAGCGGGACCCCCAGATACGCAGTATTTT.

This clonotype was seen many times. The genes are TRBV9 and TRBJ2-1, with 11 bases that match TRBD2. Trimming cost V 3 bases and J 4 bases; bases outside gene matches: 6. CDR1 is SGDLS and CDR2 is YYNGEE in the germline V gene. The CDR3 is 16 residues long. This CDR3 is CASSERLAGTYNEQFF. The CDR3 coding sequence is TGTGCCAGCAGCGAGAGACTAGCGGGAACTTACAATGAGCAGTTCTTC.

This clonotype was recorded at least ten times. The rearrangement uses TRBV29-1 and TRBJ2-1, with 7 bases identical to TRBD2. J lost 4 bases, V lost 6 bases, and 3 bases had no gene match. The length of the CDR3 is 12 residues. Germline V gives CDR1 SQVTM, CDR2 ANQGSEA. CDR3 in amino acids: CSVGLVYNEQFF. The CDR3 nucleotides read TGCAGCGTCGGACTAGTTTACAATGAGCAGTTCTTC.

In this sample, this clonotype turned up many times. V gene TRBV6-2 or TRBV6-3 combines with J gene TRBJ2-7; D might be TRBD2 (6 bases). The germline CDR1 and CDR2 sequences are MNHEY and SVGEGT. The CDR3 is 15 amino acids. V gave up 7 bases and J gave up 9 bases, with 25 bases separating them. Written as DNA, the CDR3 is TGTGCCAGCAAACTCGAGGCAGAGGAGCGGGTAGTGCAGTACTTC. This translates into CASKLEAEERVVQYF.

This clonotype appeared many times. V usage is TRBV11-2 and J usage is TRBJ2-5; D unresolved. The germline V gene encodes CDR1 SGHAT and CDR2 FQNNGV. This CDR3 has 13 amino acids. V was clipped by 0 bases and J by 7 bases, with 9 bases between them. The CDR3 is CASSLEASGTQYF. As DNA, the CDR3 is TGTGCCAGCAGCTTAGAGGCTAGTGGGACCCAGTACTTC.

This clonotype was observed at least ten times. The chain employs TRBV2 and TRBJ1-5; a possible D gene is TRBD1 (5 bases). Germline V gives CDR1 SNHLY, CDR2 FYNNEI. CDR3 length: 12 amino acids. V lost 9 bases to trimming and J lost 2 bases, with 8 bases between them. CDR3 sequence: CARGVGNQPQHF. Here the CDR3 DNA reads TGTGCCAGAGGGGTAGGCAATCAGCCCCAGCATTTT.

Many counts were recorded for this clonotype. This chain joins TRBV9 and TRBJ2-5; D call uncertain. The germline V and J ends were trimmed by 1 base and 5 bases, with 21 bases remaining between them. In germline, CDR1 is SGDLS, CDR2 YYNGEE. The CDR3 is made up of 17 amino acids. This chain's CDR3 is CASSVRKTPGRSETQYF. The CDR3 DNA reads TGTGCCAGCAGCGTACGGAAGACCCCTGGACGGAGCGAGACCCAGTACTTC.

This rearrangement joins TRBV5-1 to TRBJ2-7; no definite D call. The CDR3 runs 17 residues. The V end was cut by 4 bases, the J end by 3 bases, with 23 bases between. The germline CDR1 and CDR2 sequences are SGHRS and YFSETQ. The CDR3 sequence is CASSPSVPLGGFYEQYF. The CDR3 DNA sequence: TGCGCCAGCAGCCCCTCCGTTCCATTGGGTGGGTTCTACGAGCAGTACTTC.

Ten or more counts support this clonotype. This chain connects TRBV12-3 or TRBV12-4 to TRBJ2-2; the D gene could be TRBD1 or TRBD2 (5 bases each). The CDR3 is 17 residues long. Trimming shortened V by 4 bases and J by 2 bases, and 17 bases separated the two germline ends. In nucleotides, the CDR3 is TGTGCCAGCAGTTCAGCGTGGCCGGGACCTAACACCGGGGAGCTGTTTTTT. Residues: CASSSAWPGPNTGELFF.

This clonotype was detected many times. This rearrangement joins TRBV5-1 to TRBJ1-1; D unresolved. CDR1 is SGHRS and CDR2 is YFSETQ in the germline V gene. Trimming removed 6 bases from V and 2 bases from J, with 14 bases in between. The CDR3 sequence is 14 residues long. The CDR3 DNA is TGCGCCAGCATGCCCGGGTCCTTAAACACTGAAGCTTTCTTT. It encodes CASMPGSLNTEAFF.

There are many counts of this clonotype. The chain joins TRBV10-2 to TRBJ2-2, with a weak D call TRBD2 (5 bases). The CDR3 totals 16 residues. The germline CDR1 and CDR2 sequences are WSHSY and SAAADI. Trimming removed 6 bases from V and 4 bases from J, with 18 bases in between. CDR3 protein: CASSPEGRSATGELFF. The CDR3 region has the DNA TGCGCCAGCAGCCCCGAAGGGAGAAGTGCCACCGGGGAGCTGTTTTTT.

This clonotype was seen at least ten times. Its ends do not fully match the called genes, so a read error is possible. This chain joins TRBV18 and TRBJ2-1; 9 bases fit TRBD2. The CDR3 length is 16 residues. Germline assignment: CDR1 KGHSH and CDR2 LQKENI. The CDR3 reads CASSPRASGKFNEQFF. CDR3 DNA: TGTGCCAGCTCCCCACGAGCTAGCGGGAAGTTCAATGAGCAGTTCTTC.

This clonotype was seen many times. This chain connects TRBV29-1 to TRBJ2-1; tentatively, D is TRBD2 (6 bases). The CDR3 has 11 residues. V was trimmed by 4 bases and J by 8 bases, leaving 9 bases between them. Germline assignment: CDR1 SQVTM and CDR2 ANQGSEA. The CDR3 protein is CSVVGSYEQFF. CDR3 nucleotides: TGCAGCGTTGTCGGGAGTTATGAGCAGTTCTTC.

In its sample, this clonotype was seen many times. V usage is TRBV3-1 and J usage is TRBJ2-5; D call uncertain. The CDR3 is 12 amino acids. V lost 4 bases, J lost 5 bases, and 8 bases lay in between. Germline CDR1 and CDR2: LGHDT and YNNKEL (reference sequence). CDR3 protein: CASSPGRETQYF. As DNA, the CDR3 is TGTGCCAGCAGCCCTGGCCGGGAGACCCAGTACTTC.

At least ten counts were recorded for this clonotype. CDR3 sequence reads: CSARKTGVNTEAFF. The CDR3 region has the DNA TGCAGTGCTAGGAAGACAGGGGTGAACACTGAAGCTTTCTTT. The genes are TRBV20-1 and TRBJ1-1; 8 bases line up with TRBD1. V shed 3 bases and J 0 bases; nucleotides not matched to a gene: 3. The V gene's germline CDR1 is DFQATT and CDR2 SNEGSKA (reference sequence). The CDR3 is 14 amino acids.

Within the sample, this clonotype is medium-sized. The genes are TRBV5-1 and TRBJ2-3, with 7 bases that match TRBD1. This CDR3 comprises 15 residues. The V and J ends lost 5 bases and 0 bases, in that order; junction bases with no gene match: 6. The germline CDR1 and CDR2 sequences are SGHRS and YFSETQ. CDR3 in DNA: TGCGCCAGCAGGTTGCGGACAGGCAGCACAGATACGCAGTATTTT. Translating it yields CASRLRTGSTDTQYF.

The gene calls are TRBV2 and TRBJ2-7; 7 positions match TRBD2. Germline V gives CDR1 SNHLY, CDR2 FYNNEI. The trim removed 6 bases at V and 1 base at J, leaving 6 bases unmatched. This CDR3 has 14 residues. The CDR3 DNA follows: TGTGCCAGCAGCCCGATCGGGAGGTCCTACGAGCAGTACTTC. The encoded protein is CASSPIGRSYEQYF.

V is TRBV15 and J is TRBJ2-1; D gene uncertain. Germline V gives CDR1 LNHNV, CDR2 YYDKDF (reference sequence). Trimming stripped 1 base from V and 6 bases from J, with 4 bases between. The CDR3 totals 12 residues. CDR3 nucleotide sequence: TGTGCCACCAGCAGAGGGGTCAATGAGCAGTTCTTC. Translation gives CATSRGVNEQFF.

This clonotype was counted ten times or more. This chain joins TRBV20-1 and TRBJ2-7, with D perhaps TRBD1 (7 bases). The CDR3 is 12 residues long. With 4 bases removed from V and 7 bases from J, the gap between germline ends came to 14 bases. The germline gives CDR1 DFQATT, CDR2 SNEGSKA (reference sequence). DNA for the CDR3: TGCAGTGCTAAGGAGGGGGCGGGAGAGCAGTACTTC. It codes for CSAKEGAGEQYF.

This clonotype was counted ten times or more. CDR3 sequence: CASSPSRDRGGYTF. The DNA for the CDR3 is TGTGCCAGCAGTCCGTCACGGGACAGGGGTGGCTACACCTTC. This sequence joins TRBV27 and TRBJ1-2; 10 bases map to TRBD1. Per the germline V gene, CDR1 is MNHEY and CDR2 is SMNVEV (reference sequence). The CDR3 runs to 14 residues. V was clipped by 5 bases and J by 7 bases; unmatched bases: 7.